A single sample gave rise to the 4 T cell receptor beta chains below, sequenced in a study of blood T cells in healthy people across ages. Combining a sample-barcoded 5' primer with a J-beta primer mix, a second PCR ran for roughly 7 to 12 cycles. TCRdb fed the 5' RACE reads into MiXCR, producing one record per CDR3 protein. The table records around 1,000,000 distinct CDR3 sequences, approximately 25% of them present only once. In addition, the sample was reused for a study of T cells of mothers and their children.

Sequencing was carried out using blood. These receptors all stem from a girl aged 2 to 10 in good health.

The gene calls are TRBV7-8 and TRBJ2-7; D perhaps matches TRBD1 (5 bases). The germline V gene has CDR1 SGHVS and CDR2 FQNEAQ. The CDR3 sequence is 14 residues long. The V end was cut by 6 bases, the J end by 3 bases, with 15 bases between. CDR3: CASRGVGGLYEQYF. As DNA, the CDR3 is TGTGCCAGCAGAGGGGTAGGCGGTCTCTACGAGCAGTACTTC.

The rearrangement joins TRBV29-1 to TRBJ1-1; D remains unclear. V gave up 4 bases and J gave up 7 bases, with 7 bases separating them. The CDR3 is 10 residues long. Germline V gene lookup returns CDR1 SQVTM and CDR2 ANQGSEA. The CDR3 here is CSVGDIEAFF. The CDR3 DNA is TGCAGCGTTGGAGATATTGAAGCTTTCTTT. The full variable domain, its missing parts supplied by reference TRBV29-1 and TRBJ1-1, is SAVISQKPSRDICQRGTSLTIQCQVDSQVTMMFWYRQQPGQSLTLIATANQGSEATYESGFVIDKFPISRPNLTFSTLTVSNMSPEDSSIYLCSVGDIEAFFGQGTRLTVV.

V gene TRBV27 combines with J gene TRBJ2-5; 10 bases line up with TRBD1. The CDR3 sequence is 14 residues long. V dropped 4 bases and J dropped 9; count of bases not matched to a gene: 8. Looked up from germline, CDR1 is MNHEY and CDR2 is SMNVEV (reference sequence). CDR3 protein: CASSSTGGGEAQYF. CDR3 in DNA: TGTGCCAGCAGTTCGACAGGGGGCGGCGAGGCCCAGTACTTC.

This chain links TRBV29-1 with TRBJ2-1; no firm D call. V lost 4 bases, J lost 0 bases, and 10 bases lay in between. The CDR3 covers 14 residues. The germline V gene encodes CDR1 SQVTM and CDR2 ANQGSEA. CDR3 DNA: TGCAGCGTTGGCGTCAAAAGCTCCTACAATGAGCAGTTCTTC. Its protein product is CSVGVKSSYNEQFF.